The next 31 T cell receptor beta chains were all read from a single sample in a study of cytomegalovirus exposure and HLA in healthy donors. Vbeta (60) and Jbeta (13) primers were used in the PCR. Assay used: immunoSEQ multiplex PCR; TCRdb lists only in-frame clones, some missing. The table shows about 190,000 clones, with approximately 84% occurring only once. Sequencing used PBMCs. These receptors were obtained from a woman aged 45-59 years in good health and CMV-seropositive.

In its sample, this clone was seen once. One junction end does not reproduce the germline sequence, and a read error may be involved. This chain uses TRBV7-7 with TRBJ2-5, with 11 bases that match TRBD1. This CDR3 is built from 15 residues. The germline CDR1 and CDR2 sequences are SSHAT and FNYEAQ (reference sequence). The CDR3 here is CASSSGQGALETQYF. CDR3 in DNA: TGTGCTAGCAGCTCCGGACAGGGGGCTTTAGAGACCCAGTACTTC.

The chain joins TRBV15 to TRBJ2-3, with 10 nucleotides matching TRBD2. J was trimmed by 3 bases and V by 1 base; bases with no gene match: 4. The CDR3 totals 16 residues. From germline, CDR1 is LNHNV and CDR2 YYDKDF (reference sequence). In nucleotides, the CDR3 is TGTGCCACCAGCAGAGTAGCGGGGGGTACGACAGATACGCAGTATTTT. This translates into CATSRVAGGTTDTQYF.

This chain links TRBV11-2 with TRBJ1-6; D is undetermined. The length of the CDR3 is 15 residues. Germline CDR1 SGHAT, CDR2 FQNNGV. Trimming pared 1 base from V and 10 bases from J, leaving 14 bases between. CDR3 in DNA: TGTGCCAGCAGCTTAGGGGGAGGGATTGGCTCACCCCTCCACTTT. This encodes CASSLGGGIGSPLHF.

This clone was recorded once. The genes are TRBV11-1 and TRBJ2-5; D is perhaps TRBD1 (5 bases). The germline gives CDR1 SGHAT, CDR2 FQDESV (reference sequence). The CDR3 runs to 14 residues. V shed 7 bases and J shed 3 bases, with 15 bases lying between them. The CDR3 nucleotides are TGTGCCAGCACCGGTGGGGCAGGAGAAGAGACCCAGTACTTC. It specifies CASTGGAGEETQYF.

This clone was found once. This rearrangement joins TRBV6-5 to TRBJ2-1, with TRBD2 as a possible D gene (7 bases). The germline V and J ends were trimmed by 0 bases and 7 bases, with 13 bases remaining between them. The length of the CDR3 is 15 residues. Germline CDR1 reads MNHEY; CDR2 reads SVGAGI. CDR3 region: CASSYSSGGGNEQFF. The CDR3 nucleotides read TGTGCCAGCAGTTACTCATCGGGGGGCGGAAATGAGCAGTTCTTC.

Comment on this clone: Other DNA variants within this sample encode the same CDR3. The rearrangement links TRBV5-1 to TRBJ2-3; perhaps TRBD2 as D (5 bases). V lost 0 bases to trimming and J lost 3 bases, with 8 bases between them. This CDR3 comprises 14 residues. Germline lookup yields CDR1 SGHRS and CDR2 YFSETQ. The CDR3 region is CASSLGGGTDTQYF. The CDR3 nucleotides are TGCGCCAGCAGCTTGGGAGGAGGAACAGATACGCAGTATTTT.

The chain uses TRBV21-1 and TRBJ1-2; the table's D gene call, TRBD1, was not cross checked with the DNA. TRBV21-1 is listed as a pseudogene. This CDR3 region has 14 residues. CDR3 nucleotide sequence: TGTGCCAGCAGCAAAGCAGGGGTTGCCTATGGCTACACCTTC. Protein product: CASSKAGVAYGYTF.

This rearrangement joins TRBV13 to TRBJ2-5; possible D gene TRBD2, 6 bases. The J call may be wrong; the DNA end is better matched by TRBJ2-7. The CDR3 has 14 amino acids. Germline V gene data show CDR1 as PRHDT and CDR2 as FYEKMQ (reference sequence). DNA of the CDR3: TGTGCCAGCAGCTCCGGGGGAGGCTCCTACGAGCAGTACTTC. Protein product: CASSSGGGSYEQYF.

The chain joins TRBV5-1 to TRBJ1-6, with 9 bases identical to TRBD1. J lost 10 bases, V lost 4 bases, and 9 bases had no gene match. Germline values: CDR1 SGHRS, CDR2 YFSETQ. CDR3 length equals 15 residues. DNA for the CDR3: TGCGCCAGCAGCCCAGGACAGGGGTTGAACTCACCCCTCCACTTT. It translates to CASSPGQGLNSPLHF.

CDR3 loop: CSVERQGFGAFF. Written as DNA, the CDR3 is TGCAGCGTTGAACGACAGGGGTTCGGAGCTTTCTTT. The chain has TRBV29-1 and TRBJ1-1, with 8 bases aligning to TRBD1. Trimming cost V 2 bases and J 10 bases; bases outside gene matches: 6. Germline CDR1 is SQVTM and CDR2 is ANQGSEA. The CDR3 runs to 12 residues. The whole variable domain, filled in from reference TRBV29-1 and TRBJ1-1, reads SAVISQKPSRDICQRGTSLTIQCQVDSQVTMMFWYRQQPGQSLTLIATANQGSEATYESGFVIDKFPISRPNLTFSTLTVSNMSPEDSSIYLCSVERQGFGAFFGQGTRLTVV.

The chain uses TRBV30 and TRBJ1-5, with D possibly TRBD1 on 5 matching bases. This CDR3 is built from 17 residues. Germline V gene lookup returns CDR1 GTSNPN and CDR2 SVGIG (reference sequence). Trimming removed 1 base from V and 5 bases from J, with 21 bases in between. In nucleotides, the CDR3 is TGTGCCTGGAGTGCCCGGGGCGGGGGAATGATAGATCAGCCCCAGCATTTT. This sequence encodes CAWSARGGGMIDQPQHF. The full variable domain, with the rest looked up from reference TRBV30 and TRBJ1-5, is SQTIHQWPATLVQPVGSPLSLECTVEGTSNPNLYWYRQAAGRGLQLLFYSVGIGQISSEVPQNLSASRPQDRQFILSSKKLLLSDSGFYLCAWSARGGGMIDQPQHFGDGTRLSIL.

This clone was seen a single time. The chain couples TRBV15 to TRBJ2-5, with a weak D call TRBD2 (5 bases). V lost 1 base and J lost 3, with 12 bases in between. This CDR3 is built from 15 residues. Germline V CDR1 and CDR2: LNHNV, YYDKDF (reference sequence). CDR3 in DNA: TGTGCCACCAGCAGAGCAAGAAGGCGGGAAGAGACCCAGTACTTC. Residues: CATSRARRREETQYF.

CDR3 nucleotide sequence: TGTGCCAGCAGGCCCGGCGGGACAGGGGGTTACGAGCAGTACTTC. Translated, it gives CASRPGGTGGYEQYF. This chain joins TRBV27 and TRBJ2-7; TRBD1 matches at 11 bases. CDR1 MNHEY and CDR2 SMNVEV come from the germline V gene (reference sequence). This CDR3 has 15 residues. The V gene end was trimmed by 6 bases and the J gene end by 4 bases; junction bases not matched to a gene: 8.

As DNA, the CDR3 is TGTGCCAGCAGCCAAGGAGGGGGTGGGGATACGCAGTATTTT. Amino acid sequence: CASSQGGGGDTQYF. The chain is built from TRBV4-2 and TRBJ2-3; the D gene is possibly TRBD1 (6 bases). The V gene's germline CDR1 is LGHNA and CDR2 YNFKEQ. The CDR3 has 14 amino acids. Deletions cut 1 base from V and 6 bases from J, with 11 bases between.

The chain combines TRBV28 with TRBJ2-4; tentative D call: TRBD1 (6 bases). Germline V CDR1 and CDR2: MDHEN, SYDVKM. CDR3 length equals 17 residues. Trimming removed 2 bases at V and 2 bases at J, with 16 bases between. This chain's CDR3 is CASSLPYTGSSKNIQYF. CDR3 nucleotide sequence: TGTGCCAGCAGTTTACCTTATACAGGGTCATCCAAAAACATTCAGTACTTC.

This rearrangement joins TRBV5-5 to TRBJ1-1, with D maybe TRBD1 (6 bases). CDR1 is SGHKS, CDR2 YYEKEE, per germline (reference sequence). The V end was cut by 7 bases, the J end by 0 bases, with 22 bases between. The CDR3 is 17 residues long. CDR3 region: CASPQMPSGTLNTEAFF. The CDR3 coding sequence is TGTGCCAGCCCTCAAATGCCCTCCGGGACACTGAACACTGAAGCTTTCTTT.

The chain employs TRBV14 and TRBJ1-6, with D unresolved. The CDR3 totals 17 residues. Germline loops: CDR1 SGHDN, CDR2 FVKESK. The V gene lost 1 base and the J gene lost 0 bases, with 10 bases spanning the gap. DNA of the CDR3: TGTGCCAGCAGCCAAGGTATGGGGAGCTCCTATAATTCACCCCTCCACTTT. Encoded protein: CASSQGMGSSYNSPLHF.

The V gene is TRBV29-1, the J gene TRBJ2-3; 7 bases fit TRBD2. The V segment lost 3 bases and the J segment 8 bases; nucleotides outside the gene matches: 11. This CDR3 region has 14 residues. Germline lookup yields CDR1 SQVTM and CDR2 ANQGSEA. In nucleotides, the CDR3 is TGCAGCGTTGAGGTGGGGGGGGGAAGAGGTACGCAGTATTTT. Translation: CSVEVGGGRGTQYF.

The genes are TRBV5-1 and TRBJ1-2, with D unresolved. The CDR3 length is 16 residues. V lost 8 bases to trimming and J lost 3 bases, with 23 bases between them. The germline CDR1 and CDR2 sequences are SGHRS and YFSETQ. The CDR3 loop is CARFREPSRGDYGYTF. CDR3 sequence (DNA): TGCGCCAGGTTCCGGGAGCCTTCCCGCGGTGACTATGGCTACACCTTC.

The V and J genes are TRBV10-2 and TRBJ1-3, with D maybe TRBD1 (5 bases). The CDR3 has 14 amino acids. V was trimmed by 7 bases and J by 0 bases, leaving 10 bases between them. Per the germline V gene, CDR1 is WSHSY and CDR2 is SAAADI. The CDR3 loop is CASNPGFSGNTIYF. CDR3 nucleotides: TGCGCCAGCAATCCAGGGTTCTCTGGAAACACCATATATTTT.

This clone was detected once. The V gene is TRBV7-2, the J gene TRBJ2-5, with 8 positions matching TRBD2. The CDR3 totals 16 residues. CDR1 and CDR2 (germline): SGHTA, FQGNSA. J gave up 4 bases and V 2 bases, and 9 bases lay outside the gene matches. The CDR3 is CASSLRSGGAVETQYF. The CDR3 bases are TGTGCCAGCAGCTTAAGGTCCGGGGGGGCCGTAGAGACCCAGTACTTC.

The genes are TRBV6-5 and TRBJ2-7, with TRBD1 identical over 8 bases. Trimming at V came to 2 bases and at J to 3 bases, leaving 9 bases not matched to a gene. The CDR3 is 16 amino acids. Germline loops: CDR1 MNHEY, CDR2 SVGAGI. CDR3 region: CASSYHKDRVSYEQYF. The CDR3 DNA reads as TGTGCCAGCAGTTACCACAAGGACAGGGTGAGCTACGAGCAGTACTTC.

As for this clone: At one of its ends the junction is not consistent with the germline gene, which may arise from a read error. V usage is TRBV5-1 and J usage is TRBJ1-2; a possible D gene is TRBD1 (5 bases). The germline V gene has CDR1 SGHRS and CDR2 YFSETQ. The CDR3 length is 15 residues. CDR3 in amino acids: CASSLGRGFNYGYTF. DNA of the CDR3: TGTGCCAGCAGCCTCGGCCGGGGGTTTAACTATGGCTACACCTTC. Combining the CDR3 with reference TRBV5-1 and TRBJ1-2 gives the whole variable domain KAGVTQTPRYLIKTRGQQVTLSCSPISGHRSVSWYQQTPGQGLQFLFEYFSETQRNKGNFPGRFSGRQFSNSRSEMNVSTLELGDSALYLCASSLGRGFNYGYTFGSGTRLTVV.

The chain combines TRBV27 with TRBJ1-4; the match to TRBD1 covers 7 bases. Germline values: CDR1 MNHEY, CDR2 SMNVEV (reference sequence). The CDR3 extends over 14 amino acids. V was pared by 6 bases and J by 7 bases, with 8 bases of the junction left unmatched. CDR3 bases: TGTGCCAGCAGACTCGACAGGGACGCTGAAAAACTGTTTTTT. Its translation is CASRLDRDAEKLFF.

With regard to this clone: Since no conserved phenylalanine or tryptophan closes the CDR3, a read error is the likely cause. V and J are TRBV19 and TRBJ2-7; D is possibly TRBD1 (5 bases). The CDR3 has 16 amino acids. Trimming removed 5 bases from V and 2 bases from J, with 19 bases in between. Germline V CDR1 and CDR2: LNHDA, SQIVND (reference sequence). The CDR3 loop is CASSSERQKKTYEQYL. The DNA of the CDR3 is TGTGCCAGTAGTTCCGAGCGACAGAAGAAAACCTACGAGCAGTACCTC.

J is TRBJ2-5 and V is TRBV15; D may be TRBD2 (5 bases). From germline, CDR1 is LNHNV and CDR2 YYDKDF (reference sequence). The CDR3 has 13 residues. V was shortened by 3 bases and J by 0 bases, with 5 bases between the two germline ends. For the CDR3, the DNA is TGTGCCACCAGCAGGACTAACCAAGAGACCCAGTACTTC. Protein product: CATSRTNQETQYF.

This chain uses TRBV5-6 with TRBJ2-2; TRBD1 matches at 8 bases. The J segment lost 6 bases and the V segment lost 2 bases, leaving 12 bases of the junction unmatched. The CDR3 runs to 17 residues. CDR1 and CDR2 (germline): SGHDT, YYEEEE. CDR3 sequence: CASSLYWTGKGSGELFF. The CDR3 DNA reads TGTGCCAGCAGCTTATATTGGACAGGGAAAGGGTCCGGGGAGCTGTTTTTT. Supplemented by reference TRBV5-6 and TRBJ2-2, the full variable domain reads DAGVTQSPTHLIKTRGQQVTLRCSPKSGHDTVSWYQQALGQGPQFIFQYYEEEERQRGNFPDRFSGHQFPNYSSELNVNALLLGDSALYLCASSLYWTGKGSGELFFGEGSRLTVL.

The V and J genes are TRBV27 and TRBJ1-2; 9 bases are shared with TRBD1. Germline V gene lookup returns CDR1 MNHEY and CDR2 SMNVEV (reference sequence). Unmatched junction bases numbered 5, after V lost 6 bases and J lost 6 bases. CDR3 length: 13 amino acids. CDR3 in amino acids: CASRPWTGDGYTF. The CDR3 DNA reads TGTGCCAGCAGGCCGTGGACAGGGGATGGCTACACCTTC.

The chain recombines TRBV6-6 with TRBJ2-7, with 7 bases aligning to TRBD1. V shed 4 bases and J 0 bases; nucleotides not matched to a gene: 6. The CDR3 is 15 residues long. Germline assignment: CDR1 MNHNY and CDR2 SVGAGI (reference sequence). The DNA of the CDR3 is TGTGCCAGCAGTTCGACCCGGGACAGCTCCTACGAGCAGTACTTC. Translating it yields CASSSTRDSSYEQYF.

This sequence joins TRBV7-2 and TRBJ2-2; TRBD2 matches 9 bases. CDR1 is SGHTA, CDR2 FQGNSA, per germline. This CDR3 region has 15 residues. V was pared by 6 bases and J by 6 bases, with 8 bases of the junction left unmatched. CDR3 amino acids: CASRKSGGPSGELFF. The CDR3 nucleotides are TGTGCCAGCAGAAAAAGCGGGGGGCCCTCCGGGGAGCTGTTTTTT.

This clone was counted only a few times. Its ends do not fully match the called genes, so a read error is possible. V and J are TRBV7-7 and TRBJ2-5; perhaps TRBD2 as D (6 bases). The CDR3 consists of 15 residues. CDR1 is SSHAT and CDR2 is FNYEAQ in the germline V gene (reference sequence). DNA for the CDR3: TGTGCTAGCAGCAGTACTAGCCCCGGCGGGGAGACCCAGTACTTC. Amino acid sequence: CASSSTSPGGETQYF.